Listed here is a single TCR beta chain. Its antigen is not known. In the original processing: Junction-only immunoSEQ data arrived without quality scores, meaning filtering differed. The assay was immunoSEQ multiplex PCR, and TCRdb's table has in-frame clones only and misses some. The DNA gave D and trimming, while V, J and clone size come from that table. The sample includes 800,000 to 950,000 clones, around 96% of them seen just once. Naive CD8 cells, CD45RO-negative and positively selected for CCR7, excluded terminally differentiated effector memory CD45RA+ cells. Losses at the gene ends were 7 bases for V and 0 bases for J; bases not matched to a gene: 7. The CDR3 length is 15 residues. CDR1 is SGDLS and CDR2 is YYNGEE in the germline V gene. The data were taken from a study of shared clonotypes between healthy human individuals. General observations from the study: The study drew on few donors, limiting represented genetic and exposure-history diversity. Even with large depth, rarefaction showed that sorted-subset sequencing was incomplete.

The sequenced sample consisted of naive CD8+ T cells sorted from blood. The TCR was taken from a young man in good health. The chain uses TRBV9 and TRBJ2-7; 10 positions agree with TRBD2. CDR3 nucleotide sequence: TGTGCCAGCGCAACCGCTAGCGGGAGCTCCTACGAGCAGTACTTC. It codes for CASATASGSSYEQYF. The full variable domain, with the rest looked up from reference TRBV9 and TRBJ2-7, is DSGVTQTPKHLITATGQRVTLRCSPRSGDLSVYWYQQSLDQGLQFLIQYYNGEERAKGNILERFSAQQFPDLHSELNLSSLELGDSALYFCASATASGSSYEQYFGPGTRLTVT.